A selection of T cell receptor beta chains follows, all from one sample in a study of technical replicates of blood from several donors. The data were produced by immunoSEQ multiplex PCR, yet TCRdb's version contains in-frame clones alone and is incomplete. The data contain under 95,000 clones, around 94% of them singletons. The sequencing input was T cells isolated from PBMCs. These receptor sequences come from a human donor in good health. The CDR3 runs from the conserved cysteine through the conserved F or W. D genes are given only for firm matches. Clone size appears in some rows only: once, few, many, or a class for an expanded clone.

>-|TRBV6-5|TRBD1|TRBJ2-7
CASSYLTGGIYEQYF
TGTGCCAGCAGTTACTTAACAGGGGGCATCTACGAGCAGTACTTC
>-|TRBV18|TRBD1|TRBJ1-5
CASSPPWTGYSNQPQHF
TGTGCCAGCTCACCACCGTGGACAGGGTATAGCAATCAGCCCCAGCATTTT
>once|TRBV28|-|TRBJ2-3
CASSPLEWEKTDTQYF
TGTGCCAGCAGTCCCCTCGAGTGGGAGAAGACAGATACGCAGTATTTT
>-|TRBV6-1|-|TRBJ1-2
CASSERRVGGGYTF
TGTGCCAGCAGTGAACGGAGGGTGGGGGGTGGCTACACCTTC
>-|TRBV19|-|TRBJ2-7
CASSMYGQGSYEQYF
TGTGCCAGTAGTATGTATGGGCAGGGGTCGTACGAGCAGTACTTC
>-|TRBV7-9|-|TRBJ1-4
CASSLEGSISHPFF
TGTGCCAGCAGCCTGGAGGGTTCGATCTCCCACCCGTTTTTT
>-|TRBV7-3|-|TRBJ1-2
CASSLERDLSGYTF
TGTGCCAGCAGCTTAGAGAGGGATCTAAGCGGCTACACCTTC
>once|TRBV19|TRBD2|TRBJ2-1
CASSPSGGPNNEQFF
TGTGCCAGTAGTCCTAGCGGGGGCCCCAACAATGAGCAGTTCTTC
>-|TRBV5-6|TRBD2|TRBJ2-3
CASSLRGGTDTQYF
TGTGCCAGCAGCTTGCGCGGGGGAACAGATACGCAGTATTTT
>-|TRBV5-1|TRBD1|TRBJ1-1
CASSGSQGGDMNTEAFF
TGCGCCAGCAGCGGCTCCCAGGGGGGAGACATGAACACTGAAGCTTTCTTT
>once|TRBV11-2|-|TRBJ2-7
CASSPFYEQYF
TGTGCCAGCAGCCCCTTTTACGAGCAGTACTTC
>-|TRBV2|-|TRBJ2-7
CASSPGTLTYEQYF
TGTGCCAGCAGCCCCGGGACACTCACCTACGAGCAGTACTTC
>-|TRBV11-2|-|TRBJ2-7
CASSLDRHWGDF
TGTGCCAGCAGCTTAGATAGGCACTGGGGGGACTTC
>-|TRBV9|TRBD1|TRBJ1-5
CASSVPDRAGQPQHF
TGTGCCAGCAGCGTACCCGACAGGGCGGGTCAGCCCCAGCATTTT
>-|TRBV10-3|TRBD1|TRBJ2-7
CAIMDDRVSGEQYF
TGTGCCATCATGGATGACAGGGTATCGGGCGAGCAGTACTTC
>-|TRBV27|TRBD2|TRBJ2-3
CARGGTSGRARVRFSTDTQYF
TGTGCCCGGGGAGGGACTAGCGGGAGGGCCCGGGTTCGTTTTAGCACAGATACGCAGTATTTT
>-|TRBV6-1|TRBD1|TRBJ2-7
CASSGYLRDRPYEQYF
TGTGCCAGCAGTGGATACCTCCGGGACAGGCCTTACGAGCAGTACTTC
>-|TRBV11-3|TRBD1|TRBJ2-7
CASSPLTTGLHEQYF
TGTGCCAGCAGCCCACTCACGACAGGGCTTCACGAGCAGTACTTC
>-|TRBV6-5|-|TRBJ2-7
CANTGQSYEQYF
TGTGCCAATACGGGACAATCCTACGAGCAGTACTTC
>-|TRBV9|-|TRBJ1-2
CASSVEIAGVSGYTF
TGTGCCAGCAGCGTAGAAATCGCCGGGGTTTCTGGCTACACCTTC
>-|TRBV30|-|TRBJ1-5
CAWRSQPQHF
TGTGCCTGGCGGAGTCAGCCCCAGCATTTT
>few|TRBV14|TRBD2|TRBJ2-7
CASRGAGGSYEQYF
TGTGCCAGCAGGGGAGCGGGAGGGTCCTACGAGCAGTACTTC
>-|TRBV12-5|TRBD1|TRBJ2-1
CASGSRRGDRGSWDEQFF
TGTGCTAGTGGTTCACGGCGAGGGGACAGGGGATCTTGGGATGAGCAGTTCTTC